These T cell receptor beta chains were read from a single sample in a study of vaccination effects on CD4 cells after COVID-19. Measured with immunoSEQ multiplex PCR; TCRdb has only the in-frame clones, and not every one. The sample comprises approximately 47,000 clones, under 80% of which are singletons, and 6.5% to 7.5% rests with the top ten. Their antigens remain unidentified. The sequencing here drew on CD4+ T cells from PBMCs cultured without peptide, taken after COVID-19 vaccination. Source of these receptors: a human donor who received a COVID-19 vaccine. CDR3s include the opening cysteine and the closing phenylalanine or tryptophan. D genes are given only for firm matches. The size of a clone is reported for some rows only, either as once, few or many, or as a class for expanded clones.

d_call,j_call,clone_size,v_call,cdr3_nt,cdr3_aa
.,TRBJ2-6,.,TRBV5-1,TGCGCCAGCAGCTTGTCGACGGTCCCTGGGGCCAACGTCCTGACTTTC,CASSLSTVPGANVLTF
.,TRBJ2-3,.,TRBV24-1,TGTGCCACCAGGGAAGGACAGACAGATACGCAGTATTTT,CATREGQTDTQYF
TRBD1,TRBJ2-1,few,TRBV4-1,TGCGCCAGCAGACGGGTGGGACAGGGGTCCTACAATGAGCAGTTCTTC,CASRRVGQGSYNEQFF
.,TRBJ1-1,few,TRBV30,TGTGCCTGGAGCCGAGGAGGGAACACTGAAGCTTTCTTT,CAWSRGGNTEAFF
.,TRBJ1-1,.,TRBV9,TGTGCCAGCAGCGTAGTATGGGGGGTCCCTGAAGCTTTCTTT,CASSVVWGVPEAFF
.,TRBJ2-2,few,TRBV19,TGTGCCACCTTACTAGTAGTCCCCGGGGAGCTGTTTTTT,CATLLVVPGELFF
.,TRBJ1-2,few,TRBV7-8,TGTGCCAGCAGCAAGGACGGAAACTATGGCTACACCTTC,CASSKDGNYGYTF
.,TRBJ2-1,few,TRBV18,TGTGCCAGCTCACCCCCTTCCCACAATGAGCAGTTCTTC,CASSPPSHNEQFF
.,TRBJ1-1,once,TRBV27,TGTGCCAGCAGTCCACAGCCAGGGGTTGTTGAAGCTTTCTTT,CASSPQPGVVEAFF
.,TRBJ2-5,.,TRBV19,TGTGCCAGTAGGGTCCGAACGGGGGCCGGAGAGACCCAGTACTTC,CASRVRTGAGETQYF
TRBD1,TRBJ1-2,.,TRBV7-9,TGTGCCAGCAGCTCACGGACAGGAGAAAACTATGGCTACACCTTC,CASSSRTGENYGYTF
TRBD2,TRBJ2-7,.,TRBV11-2,TGTGCCAGCAGCCCCCTGACTAGCGGGATTCCCTTTAGGCAGTACTTC,CASSPLTSGIPFRQYF
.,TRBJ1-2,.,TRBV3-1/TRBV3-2,TGTGCCAGCAGCAACCGGGACAATTTTGATGGCTACACCTTC,CASSNRDNFDGYTF
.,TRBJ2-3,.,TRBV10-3,TGTGCCATAGAGGCTACTAGCACAGATACGCAGTATTTT,CAIEATSTDTQYF
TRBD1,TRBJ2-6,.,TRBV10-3,TGTGCCATCAGCCCCGGGACAGGGCTCTCTGGGGCCAACGTCCTGACTTTC,CAISPGTGLSGANVLTF
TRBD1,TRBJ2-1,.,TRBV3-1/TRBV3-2,TGTGCCAGCAGCCAAGTCGCCGGGACAGGGTACAATGAGCAGTTCTTC,CASSQVAGTGYNEQFF
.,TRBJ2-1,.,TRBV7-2,TGTGCCAGCAGCTTAGGGGCGGGACTGTACAATGAGCAGTTCTTC,CASSLGAGLYNEQFF
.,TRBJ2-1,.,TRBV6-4,TGTGCCAGCAGTGTAAGGGGAGCCTACAATGAGCAGTTCTTC,CASSVRGAYNEQFF
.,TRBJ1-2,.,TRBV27,TGTGCCAGCAGTTTGGTCGGAGGGGGGTATGGCTACACCTTC,CASSLVGGGYGYTF
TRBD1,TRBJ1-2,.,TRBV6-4,TGTGCCAGCAAACGGACAGGGTCCTATGGCTACACCTTC,CASKRTGSYGYTF
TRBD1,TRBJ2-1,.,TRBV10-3,TGTGCCATCGGAGGTGGGGACAGGGGGTACAATGAGCAGTTCTTC,CAIGGGDRGYNEQFF
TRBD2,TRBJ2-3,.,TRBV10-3,TGTGCCATCAGTGTACGGCTAGCGGATACAGATACGCAGTATTTT,CAISVRLADTDTQYF
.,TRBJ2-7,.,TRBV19,TGTGCCAGTAGTATAGGGGTCGAGCAGTACTTC,CASSIGVEQYF
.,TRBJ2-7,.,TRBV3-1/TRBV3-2,TGTGCCAGCAGCCAAGTGGTAGCGGCGCCAACCTACGAGCAGTACTTC,CASSQVVAAPTYEQYF
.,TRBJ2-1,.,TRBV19,TGTGCCAGTAGTATAAATCCCACCGGGACGGTTACCAATGAGCAGTTCTTC,CASSINPTGTVTNEQFF
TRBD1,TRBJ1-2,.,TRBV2,TGTGCCAGCGGAGAACAGGGGGCATATGGCTACACCTTC,CASGEQGAYGYTF
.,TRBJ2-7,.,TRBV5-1,TGCGCCAGCAGCTTGAAAGACAGTCCGCTATCCTCCTACGAGCAGTACTTC,CASSLKDSPLSSYEQYF
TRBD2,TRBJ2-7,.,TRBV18,TGTGCCAGCTCAGGGGGGGTCGTCCTCTACGAGCAGTACTTC,CASSGGVVLYEQYF
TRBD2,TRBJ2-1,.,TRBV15,TGTGCCACCAGGTCTAGCGGGGGGGCTCTGAATGAGCAGTTCTTC,CATRSSGGALNEQFF
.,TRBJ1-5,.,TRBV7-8,TGTGCCAGCAGCTTAGACAGGGATAATCAGCCCCAGCATTTT,CASSLDRDNQPQHF
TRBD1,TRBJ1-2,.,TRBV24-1,TGTGCCACCAGTGATGCCGACAGGGGACACTATGGCTACACCTTC,CATSDADRGHYGYTF
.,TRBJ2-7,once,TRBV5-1,TGCGCCAGCAGCTCCGACTCCCGGGGAGCCTCCTACGAGCAGTACTTC,CASSSDSRGASYEQYF
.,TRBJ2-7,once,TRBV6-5,TGTGCCAGCGCCGGACGGACCGGGCTCCTCCTCGAGCAGTACTTC,CASAGRTGLLLEQYF
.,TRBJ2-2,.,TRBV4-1,TGCGCCAGCAGCCACCACAGGGAGTCGAACACCGGGGAGCTGTTTTTT,CASSHHRESNTGELFF
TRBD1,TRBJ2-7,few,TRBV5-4,TGTGCCAGCAGCTTGGTACCCAGGGGGACCTACGAGCAGTACTTC,CASSLVPRGTYEQYF